Included here is one TCR beta chain sequence, with context. CD8+ and CD4+ T cells taken from blood had their TCR beta sequenced. Healthy donors formed controls matched for age and sex. The authors negatively isolated CD8+ and CD4+ T cells and FACS-enriched TEMRA cells. This specimen comes from a study of CD8 T cells in Susac syndrome. Random hexamers primed reverse transcription of about 0.5 to 1 ug RNA. Across 54 Vbeta and 13 Jbeta, immunoSEQ multiplex PCR amplified TCR beta CDR3. TCRdb passed the immunoSEQ multiplex PCR reads through MiXCR, listing each CDR3 protein once. The repertoire consists of 150,000 to 200,000 distinct CDR3 sequences, with roughly 95% occurring once and the leading ten covering approximately 0.14%. This sequence was found in a human donor in good health. Sequenced: CD4+ T cells from PBMCs.

In DNA, the CDR3 is TGTGCCAGTAGAGGACAGGGATTAGGGACCCAGTACTTC. It codes for CASRGQGLGTQYF. The genes are TRBV19 and TRBJ2-5; 8 nucleotides align to TRBD1. Looked up from germline, CDR1 is LNHDA and CDR2 is SQIVND (reference sequence). Losses at the gene ends were 6 bases for V and 7 bases for J; bases not matched to a gene: 7. This CDR3 spans 13 amino acids. The full variable domain, rest sourced from reference TRBV19 and TRBJ2-5, is DGGITQSPKYLFRKEGQNVTLSCEQNLNHDAMYWYRQDPGQGLRLIYYSQIVNDFQKGDIAEGYSVSREKKESFPLTVTSAQKNPTAFYLCASRGQGLGTQYFGPGTRLLVL.